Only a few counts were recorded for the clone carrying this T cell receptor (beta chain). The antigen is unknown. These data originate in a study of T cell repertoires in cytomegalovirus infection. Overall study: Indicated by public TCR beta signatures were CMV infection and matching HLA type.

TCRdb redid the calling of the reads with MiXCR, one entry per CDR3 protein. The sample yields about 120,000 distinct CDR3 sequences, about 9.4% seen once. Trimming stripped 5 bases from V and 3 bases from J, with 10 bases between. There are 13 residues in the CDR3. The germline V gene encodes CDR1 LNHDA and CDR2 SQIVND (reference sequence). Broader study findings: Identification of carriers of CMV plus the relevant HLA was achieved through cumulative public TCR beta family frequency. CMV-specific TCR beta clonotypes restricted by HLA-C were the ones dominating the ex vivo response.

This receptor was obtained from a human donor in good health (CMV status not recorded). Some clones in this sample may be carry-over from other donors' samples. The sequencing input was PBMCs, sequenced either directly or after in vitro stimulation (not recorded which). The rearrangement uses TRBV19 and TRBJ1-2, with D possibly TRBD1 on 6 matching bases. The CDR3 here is CASSVDSDYGYTF. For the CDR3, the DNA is TGTGCCAGTAGTGTGGACAGTGACTATGGCTACACCTTC.